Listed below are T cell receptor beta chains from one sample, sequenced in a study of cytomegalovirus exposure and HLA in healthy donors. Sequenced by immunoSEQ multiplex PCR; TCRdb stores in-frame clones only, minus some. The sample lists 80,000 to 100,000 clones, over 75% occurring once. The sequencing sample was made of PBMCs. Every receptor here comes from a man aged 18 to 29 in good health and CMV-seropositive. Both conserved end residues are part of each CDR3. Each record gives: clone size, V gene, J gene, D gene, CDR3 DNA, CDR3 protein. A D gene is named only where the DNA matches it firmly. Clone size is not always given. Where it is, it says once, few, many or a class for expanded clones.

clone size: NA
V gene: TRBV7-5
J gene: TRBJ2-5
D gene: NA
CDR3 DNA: TGTGTCTCCTTGGGGGGTGAGGAGACCCAGTACTTC
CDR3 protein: CVSLGGEETQYF

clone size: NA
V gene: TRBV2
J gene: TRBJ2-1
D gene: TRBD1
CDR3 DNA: TGTGCCAGCAGTGAAACTCCGGGACAGACAAATGAGCAGTTCTTC
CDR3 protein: CASSETPGQTNEQFF

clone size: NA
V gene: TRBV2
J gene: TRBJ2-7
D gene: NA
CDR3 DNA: TGTGCCAGCAGGGTCGACAGCTCCTACGAGCAGTACTTC
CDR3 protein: CASRVDSSYEQYF

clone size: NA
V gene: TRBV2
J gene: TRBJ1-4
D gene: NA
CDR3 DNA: TGTGCCAGCAGCACCAGGGGATCAGAGGAAAAACTGTTTTTT
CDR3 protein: CASSTRGSEEKLFF

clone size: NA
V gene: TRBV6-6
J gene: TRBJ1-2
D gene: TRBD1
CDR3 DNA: TGTGCCAGCAGCAGGGGACAGGGAGGCTATGGCTACACCTTC
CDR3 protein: CASSRGQGGYGYTF

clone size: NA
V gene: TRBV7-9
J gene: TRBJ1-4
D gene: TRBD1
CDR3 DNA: TGTGCCAGCAACCCGGGACAGGGGGCATCGGTTGAGTATGAAAAACTGTTTTTT
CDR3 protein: CASNPGQGASVEYEKLFF

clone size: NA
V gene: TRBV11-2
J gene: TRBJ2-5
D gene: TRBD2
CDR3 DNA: TGTGCCAGCAGCCGGACTAGCGGGAACCAAGAGACCCAGTACTTC
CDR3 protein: CASSRTSGNQETQYF

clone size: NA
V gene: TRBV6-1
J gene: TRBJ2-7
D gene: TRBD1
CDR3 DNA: TGTGCCAGCCCTCTTTACCCAGGGGGCCACGAGCAGTACTTC
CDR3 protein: CASPLYPGGHEQYF

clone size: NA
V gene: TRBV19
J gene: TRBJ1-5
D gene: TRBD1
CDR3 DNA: TGTGCCAGTAGTACAAACAGGGGCGGCGGGAGCAATCAGCCCCAGCATTTT
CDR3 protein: CASSTNRGGGSNQPQHF

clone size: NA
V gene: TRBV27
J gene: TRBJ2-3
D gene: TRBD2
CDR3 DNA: TGTGCCAGCAGTTTATTCCAGCGGGGGGGCCCTGGCACAGATACGCAGTATTTT
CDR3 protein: CASSLFQRGGPGTDTQYF

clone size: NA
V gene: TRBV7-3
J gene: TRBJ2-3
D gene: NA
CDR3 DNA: TGTACCAGCAGCTTAATTAGCCGACGAGACACAGATACGCAGTATTTT
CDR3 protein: CTSSLISRRDTDTQYF

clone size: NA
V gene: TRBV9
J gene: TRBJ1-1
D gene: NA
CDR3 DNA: TGTGCCAGCAGCGTTGACAGGAACACTGAAGCTTTCTTT
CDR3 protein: CASSVDRNTEAFF

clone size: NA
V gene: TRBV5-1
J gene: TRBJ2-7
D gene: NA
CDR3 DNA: TGCGCCAGCAGCTTCGCAACGACAGGTAACGAGCAGTACTTC
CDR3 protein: CASSFATTGNEQYF

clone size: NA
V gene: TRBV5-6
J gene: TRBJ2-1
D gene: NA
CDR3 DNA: TGTGCCAGCAGCTTGGTAGGAGGAGCACCCTCCTACAATGAGCAGTTCTTC
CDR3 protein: CASSLVGGAPSYNEQFF

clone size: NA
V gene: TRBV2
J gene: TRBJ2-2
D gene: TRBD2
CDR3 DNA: TGTGCCAGCACCCCCGGGCTAGCGGGAGTCACCGGGGAGCTGTTTTTT
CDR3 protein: CASTPGLAGVTGELFF

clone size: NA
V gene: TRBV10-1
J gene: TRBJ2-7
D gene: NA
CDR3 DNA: TGCGCCAGCAGTGACGGACTACCGGCTCACGAGCAGTACTTC
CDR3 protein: CASSDGLPAHEQYF

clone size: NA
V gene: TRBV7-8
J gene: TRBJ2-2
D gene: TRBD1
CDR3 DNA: TGTGCCAGCAGCTCGATATACCGGGACAGTATTGGGACGAACACCGGGGAGCTGTTTTTT
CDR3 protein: CASSSIYRDSIGTNTGELFF

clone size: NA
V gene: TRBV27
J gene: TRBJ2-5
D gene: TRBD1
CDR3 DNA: TGTGCCAGCAGTTCTCTGCCGGGACAGAGGAGTCGGACCCAGTACTTC
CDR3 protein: CASSSLPGQRSRTQYF

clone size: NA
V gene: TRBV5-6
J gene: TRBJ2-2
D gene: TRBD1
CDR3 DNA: TGTGCCAGCAGCCAAGGGGTGGGGCCGGACAGGGGGCCCGGGGAGCTGTTTTTT
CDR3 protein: CASSQGVGPDRGPGELFF

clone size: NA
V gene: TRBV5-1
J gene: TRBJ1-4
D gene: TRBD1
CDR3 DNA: TGCGCCAGCAGCCCCGGGACAGTGAATGAAAAACTGTTTTTT
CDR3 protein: CASSPGTVNEKLFF

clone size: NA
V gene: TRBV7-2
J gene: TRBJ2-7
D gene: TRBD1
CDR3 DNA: TGTGCCAGCAGCCGAACCGGGGACAGGGGCTACGAGCAGTACTTC
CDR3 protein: CASSRTGDRGYEQYF

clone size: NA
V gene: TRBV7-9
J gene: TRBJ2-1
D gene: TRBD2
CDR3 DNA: TGTGCCAGCAGTATACTAGCGGGAGGAGTTTCGTATGAGCAGTTCTTC
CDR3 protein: CASSILAGGVSYEQFF

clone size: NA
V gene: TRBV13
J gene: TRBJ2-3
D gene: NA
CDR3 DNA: TGTGCCAGCAGCTACCACAGAACAGGCTCCACAGATACGCAGTATTTT
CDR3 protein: CASSYHRTGSTDTQYF

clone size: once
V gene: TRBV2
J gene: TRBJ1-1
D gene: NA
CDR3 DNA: TGTGCCAGCAGTTTAGTCGTTGAGGACACTGAAGCTTTCTTT
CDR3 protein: CASSLVVEDTEAFF

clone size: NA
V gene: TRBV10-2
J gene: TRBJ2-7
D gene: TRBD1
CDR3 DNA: TGCGCCAACTCTCCGGGACAGGGGTACGAGCAGTACTTC
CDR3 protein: CANSPGQGYEQYF

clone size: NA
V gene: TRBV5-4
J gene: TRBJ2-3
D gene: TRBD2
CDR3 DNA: TGTGCCAGCAGCTTGGCCGGGAGGCTGTTGGGGACAGATACGCAGTATTTT
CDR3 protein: CASSLAGRLLGTDTQYF